This TCR beta chain originates from a study of cytomegalovirus exposure and HLA in healthy donors. Study findings and constraints: In a later analysis, at a false discovery rate of 0.05, 15,000 to 20,000 TCR beta sequences were associated with HLA alleles. Productive rates of about 90% or about 30% were seen for most TCR beta V segments in an earlier analysis. Reportedly, diagnosis of cytomegalovirus status by the classifier showed high specificity and sensitivity. It was assumed in the presence/absence analyses that sequencing depth was roughly uniform across donors.

The CDR3 runs 15 residues. In germline, CDR1 is SGHDT, CDR2 YYEEEE. J gave up 7 bases and V 3 bases, and 6 bases lay outside the gene matches. In the case of this clone: Its specificity is unknown.

60 Vbeta and 13 Jbeta primers were used in PCR. The method was immunoSEQ multiplex PCR; TCRdb's version includes in-frame clones alone and lacks a portion of them. This table holds 170,000 or so clones, roughly four fifths found once. The clonotype originates from a girl between 5 and 17 years old in good health and CMV-seropositive. The rearrangement joins TRBV5-6 to TRBJ2-1; 11 bases map to TRBD1. Material for sequencing was PBMCs. The CDR3 here is CASSSGGDRGNEQFF. The CDR3 DNA follows: TGTGCCAGCAGCTCCGGCGGGGACAGGGGGAATGAGCAGTTCTTC.